This T cell receptor (beta chain) was recovered during a study of T cells in Graves' hyperthyroidism and ophthalmopathy. In the study overall: Peripheral blood collection took place at initial diagnosis, before any treatment.

RNA transcripts provided the source from which TCR beta CDR3 regions were amplified. During a first-round RT-PCR of the TCR CDR3, the HTBI primer set was used. Each CDR3 protein gets one entry after TCRdb re-called the multiplex PCR reads with MiXCR. The sample carries about 620,000 distinct CDR3 sequences, about a sixth recorded once. The germline CDR1 and CDR2 sequences are MDHEN and SYDVKM. V shed 6 bases and J shed 4 bases, with 9 bases lying between them. CDR3 length equals 12 residues. This clonotype appeared once. With a much larger clone just one base away, this may be a read error. The sample taken for sequencing was blood. The TCR originated in a woman aged 25 to 39 with Graves' hyperthyroidism. The chain carries TRBV28 and TRBJ1-2; D is unclear. The CDR3 DNA reads as TGTGCCAGCAGCAAGGACCCCTATGGCTACACCTTC. It encodes CASSKDPYGYTF.